These 19 T cell receptor beta chains originate from one sample sequenced in a study of blood T cell repertoires in COVID-19. Some clones are missing from TCRdb's copy, which holds only in-frame ones; the method was immunoSEQ multiplex PCR. The data show over 250,000 clones, approximately 90% seen once. Input material: PBMCs or T cells enriched from blood (not recorded which). The receptors derive from a woman in her late teens or twenties who had recovered from COVID-19.

The J gene is TRBJ1-2, the V gene TRBV3-1 (or the pseudogene TRBV3-2); D ambiguous. CDR3 size: 13 residues. Germline V CDR1 and CDR2: LGHDT, YNNKEL (reference sequence). V lost 4 bases to trimming and J lost 6 bases, with 12 bases between them. CDR3 amino acids: CASSPYRRNGYTF. Here the CDR3 DNA reads TGTGCCAGCAGCCCTTACCGGAGAAATGGCTACACCTTC.

The gene calls are TRBV30 and TRBJ1-5; 8 bases align to TRBD1. Per the germline V gene, CDR1 is GTSNPN and CDR2 is SVGIG (reference sequence). The V and J ends lost 3 bases and 7 bases, in that order; junction bases with no gene match: 8. The CDR3 consists of 14 residues. The chain's CDR3 is CAWSLDRGGQPQHF. CDR3 in DNA: TGTGCCTGGAGCCTTGACAGGGGAGGCCAGCCCCAGCATTTT. Full variable domain (outside the CDR3, taken from reference TRBV30 and TRBJ1-5): SQTIHQWPATLVQPVGSPLSLECTVEGTSNPNLYWYRQAAGRGLQLLFYSVGIGQISSEVPQNLSASRPQDRQFILSSKKLLLSDSGFYLCAWSLDRGGQPQHFGDGTRLSIL.

The CDR3 DNA follows: TGTGCCAGCAGCTTAGGGCCCCCCGGGTCTGGAAACACCATATATTTT. Protein sequence: CASSLGPPGSGNTIYF. V is TRBV7-2 and J is TRBJ1-3; D is unresolved. V was shortened by 1 base and J by 1 base, with 11 bases between the two germline ends. The CDR3 is made up of 16 amino acids. From germline, CDR1 is SGHTA and CDR2 FQGNSA.

The chain recombines TRBV4-1 with TRBJ1-3; D uncertain. This CDR3 is 15 amino acids long. Per germline, CDR1 MGHRA and CDR2 YSYEKL. V lost 0 bases to trimming and J lost 4 bases, with 10 bases between them. The CDR3 loop reads CASSQERVFGNTIYF. The CDR3 nucleotides read TGCGCCAGCAGCCAAGAGAGGGTTTTCGGAAACACCATATATTTT.

The CDR3 DNA reads TGTGCCAGCTCACCGAGGGAGGCTCCGACTAATGAAAAACTGTTTTTT. Residues: CASSPREAPTNEKLFF. The chain is built from TRBV18 and TRBJ1-4; D not resolved. V lost 3 bases to trimming and J lost 2 bases, with 13 bases between them. Per germline, CDR1 KGHSH and CDR2 LQKENI. CDR3 length: 16 amino acids.

The V and J genes are TRBV12-3 or TRBV12-4 and TRBJ1-5; a possible D gene is TRBD1 (5 bases). The CDR3 is 13 amino acids. V lost 3 bases and J lost 5, with 8 bases in between. This CDR3 is CASSFAGYQPQHF. CDR3 sequence (DNA): TGTGCCAGCAGTTTCGCAGGGTATCAGCCCCAGCATTTT.

The chain carries TRBV5-1 and TRBJ2-1; possibly TRBD2 for D (5 bases). CDR3 length: 14 amino acids. Germline-derived CDR1 and CDR2 are SGHRS and YFSETQ. The ends were cut back, 4 bases at V and 2 bases at J, with 10 bases in the middle. CDR3 in DNA: TGCGCCAGCAGCCCGGAGGTGCCCTACAATGAGCAGTTCTTC. Translated, it gives CASSPEVPYNEQFF. Full variable domain (remainder filled in from reference TRBV5-1 and TRBJ2-1): KAGVTQTPRYLIKTRGQQVTLSCSPISGHRSVSWYQQTPGQGLQFLFEYFSETQRNKGNFPGRFSGRQFSNSRSEMNVSTLELGDSALYLCASSPEVPYNEQFFGPGTRLTVL.

The chain links TRBV27 to TRBJ1-6; 9 nucleotides align to TRBD1. In germline, CDR1 is MNHEY, CDR2 SMNVEV (reference sequence). The V and J ends lost 5 bases and 8 bases, in that order; junction bases with no gene match: 16. The CDR3 runs to 18 residues. The CDR3 spells CASSKGTGRGIIHSPLHF. Written as DNA, the CDR3 is TGTGCCAGCAGTAAAGGGACAGGGAGGGGAATTATACATTCACCCCTCCACTTT.

The gene calls are TRBV28 and TRBJ1-5; tentative D call: TRBD1 (5 bases). Germline values: CDR1 MDHEN, CDR2 SYDVKM. This CDR3 has 12 residues. The V gene lost 5 bases and the J gene lost 9 bases, with 11 bases spanning the gap. The CDR3 region has the DNA TGTGCCAGCAGTGCGGGACGCAGGCCCCAGCATTTT. Amino acid sequence: CASSAGRRPQHF. The full variable domain, in which reference TRBV28 and TRBJ1-5 provide the parts outside the CDR3, is DVKVTQSSRYLVKRTGEKVFLECVQDMDHENMFWYRQDPGLGLRLIYFSYDVKMKEKGDIPEGYSVSREKKERFSLILESASTNQTSMYLCASSAGRRPQHFGDGTRLSIL.

Details on this clone: Distinct nucleotide sequences in the sample also encode this CDR3. This rearrangement joins TRBV5-1 to TRBJ1-3; D is uncertain. Germline assignment: CDR1 SGHRS and CDR2 YFSETQ. Deletions cut 1 base from V and 0 bases from J, with 8 bases between. The CDR3 covers 15 residues. CDR3 sequence (DNA): TGCGCCAGCAGCTTGTCGGGAGTCTCTGGAAACACCATATATTTT. This sequence encodes CASSLSGVSGNTIYF.

This clone came up once. The rearrangement links TRBV11-2 to TRBJ2-1; D is ambiguous. Germline CDR1 SGHAT, CDR2 FQNNGV. The CDR3 covers 15 residues. The V and J ends lost 3 bases and 3 bases respectively, with 12 bases between them. CDR3 DNA: TGTGCCAGCAGCTTGACACCATCCGACTACAATGAGCAGTTCTTC. Protein product: CASSLTPSDYNEQFF.

The chain uses TRBV5-4 and TRBJ2-1, with 9 bases identical to TRBD2. CDR3 length equals 18 residues. V gave up 4 bases and J gave up 8 bases; unmatched junction bases: 19. Per germline, CDR1 SGHNT and CDR2 YYREEE (reference sequence). The CDR3 DNA reads as TGTGCCAGCAGCGCCCGTCGGGGCGGGGGGGCCGAGTTGGATGAGCAGTTCTTC. It codes for CASSARRGGGAELDEQFF.

The CDR3 spells CASSFSSGTNTGELFF. The CDR3 DNA is TGCGCCAGCAGCTTCAGTAGCGGAACGAACACCGGGGAGCTGTTTTTT. This chain joins TRBV5-1 and TRBJ2-2, with D perhaps matching TRBD2 (6 bases). Germline-derived CDR1 and CDR2 are SGHRS and YFSETQ. This CDR3 has 16 residues. V lost 2 bases and J 0 bases, leaving 11 bases between the germline ends.

The chain uses TRBV7-3 and TRBJ1-2, with a possible D match to TRBD1 (6 bases). Germline V gene data show CDR1 as SGHTA and CDR2 as FQGTGA. V lost 5 bases to trimming and J lost 5 bases, with 12 bases between them. This CDR3 has 13 residues. Here the CDR3 reads CASSRTDNYGYTF. The CDR3, as DNA: TGTGCCAGCAGCCGGACAGACAATTATGGCTACACCTTC.

Note on this clone: The junction departs from germline at one end; a sequencing error may be responsible. The chain couples TRBV7-7 to TRBJ1-1; D gene ambiguous. Germline-derived CDR1 and CDR2 are SSHAT and FNYEAQ (reference sequence). This CDR3 is built from 13 residues. Here the CDR3 DNA reads TGTGCTAGCAGCTCACAGTTGAACACTGAAGCTTTCTTT. Encoded protein: CASSSQLNTEAFF.

The V call is TRBV19, the J call TRBJ2-7, with TRBD2 as a possible D gene (5 bases). The CDR3 has 12 residues. The V gene's germline CDR1 is LNHDA and CDR2 SQIVND (reference sequence). V shed 2 bases and J shed 6 bases, with 8 bases lying between them. CDR3 region: CASSISGGEQYF. The CDR3 bases are TGTGCCAGTAGTATAAGCGGCGGCGAGCAGTACTTC.

The chain carries TRBV19 and TRBJ2-4; D might be TRBD1 (6 bases). Germline CDR1 is LNHDA and CDR2 is SQIVND (reference sequence). V gave up 0 bases and J gave up 6 bases, with 9 bases separating them. CDR3 length: 14 residues. The CDR3 reads CASSIDLTGNIQYF. CDR3 coding DNA: TGTGCCAGTAGTATAGATTTGACAGGAAACATTCAGTACTTC. The whole variable domain, remainder taken from reference TRBV19 and TRBJ2-4, is DGGITQSPKYLFRKEGQNVTLSCEQNLNHDAMYWYRQDPGQGLRLIYYSQIVNDFQKGDIAEGYSVSREKKESFPLTVTSAQKNPTAFYLCASSIDLTGNIQYFGAGTRLSVL.

The gene calls are TRBV10-2 and TRBJ1-1; 10 bases are a match to TRBD1. The CDR3 length is 13 residues. Per germline, CDR1 WSHSY and CDR2 SAAADI. Trimming removed 6 bases from V and 5 bases from J; junction bases left unmatched: 3. The CDR3 bases are TGCGCCAGCAGAGCGGGACAGGGGACTGAAGCTTTCTTT. Translating gives CASRAGQGTEAFF.

The chain links TRBV2 to TRBJ1-1; TRBD1 might be the D (6 bases). In germline, CDR1 is SNHLY, CDR2 FYNNEI. The CDR3 consists of 14 residues. Deletions cut 7 bases from V and 5 bases from J, with 17 bases between. The CDR3 region is CASTGVILSTEAFF. The CDR3 DNA reads as TGTGCCAGCACAGGGGTTATCTTGAGTACTGAAGCTTTCTTT. The complete variable domain, with remaining parts taken from reference TRBV2 and TRBJ1-1, reads EPEVTQTPSHQVTQMGQEVILRCVPISNHLYFYWYRQILGQKVEFLVSFYNNEISEKSEIFDDQFSVERPDGSNFTLKIRSTKLEDSAMYFCASTGVILSTEAFFGQGTRLTVV.